The clone carrying this T cell receptor beta chain was counted a single time. The data stem from a study of shared clonotypes between healthy human individuals. Data came from immunoSEQ multiplex PCR; TCRdb stores just in-frame clones and leaves some out. The sample holds some 1,600,000 clones, 98% seen once. The CDR3 contains 16 residues. The V and J ends lost 4 bases and 4 bases respectively, with 16 bases between them. Germline-derived CDR1 and CDR2 are MDHEN and SYDVKM. The chain is built from TRBV28 and TRBJ2-2; perhaps TRBD2 as D (6 bases). Material for sequencing was naive CD4+ T cells sorted from blood. This sample's subset: CD45RA+ positively selected. The source is a man aged 30 to 39 in good health. As DNA, the CDR3 is TGTGCCAGCAGTTGGGCCGGGACTTCTCGCACCGGGGAGCTGTTTTTT. It yields the protein CASSWAGTSRTGELFF.